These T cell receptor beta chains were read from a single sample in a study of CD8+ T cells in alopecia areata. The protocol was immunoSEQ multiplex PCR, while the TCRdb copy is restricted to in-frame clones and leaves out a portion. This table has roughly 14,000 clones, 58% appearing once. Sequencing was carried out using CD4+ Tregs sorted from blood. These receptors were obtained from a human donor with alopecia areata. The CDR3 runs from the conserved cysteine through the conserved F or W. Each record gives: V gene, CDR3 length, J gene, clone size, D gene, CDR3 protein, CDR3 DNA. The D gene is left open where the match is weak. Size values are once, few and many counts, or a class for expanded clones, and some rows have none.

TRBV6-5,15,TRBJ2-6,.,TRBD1,CASGNRGVGANVLTF,TGTGCCAGCGGAAACAGGGGTGTAGGGGCCAACGTCCTGACTTTC
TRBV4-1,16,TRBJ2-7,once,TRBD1,CASSQEDNRGSYEQYF,TGCGCCAGCAGCCAAGAGGACAACAGGGGATCCTACGAGCAGTACTTC
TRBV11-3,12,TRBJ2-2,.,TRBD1,CASTGGTGELFF,TGTGCCAGCACAGGGGGTACCGGGGAGCTGTTTTTT
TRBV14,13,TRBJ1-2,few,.,CASSQVPQYGYTF,TGTGCCAGCAGCCAAGTCCCACAGTATGGCTACACCTTC
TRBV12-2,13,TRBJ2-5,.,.,CASRLGRTETQYF,TGTGCAAGTCGCTTAGGAAGGACAGAGACCCAGTACTTC
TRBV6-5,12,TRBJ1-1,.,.,CASSYDRSEAFF,TGTGCCAGCAGTTACGACAGGTCTGAAGCTTTCTTT
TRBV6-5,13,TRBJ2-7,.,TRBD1,CASSLGTAYEQYF,TGTGCCAGCAGCCTCGGGACAGCCTACGAGCAGTACTTC
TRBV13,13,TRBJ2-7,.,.,CASSLGNRGGQYF,TGTGCCAGCAGCTTGGGTAACCGGGGCGGGCAGTACTTC
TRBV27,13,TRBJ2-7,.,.,CASSQAGAREQYF,TGTGCCAGCTCCCAGGCGGGGGCGAGGGAGCAGTACTTC
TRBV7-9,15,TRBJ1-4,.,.,CASSLRMGAYEKLFF,TGTGCCAGCAGCTTAAGAATGGGGGCCTATGAAAAACTGTTTTTT
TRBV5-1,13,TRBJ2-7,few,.,CASSLAWRYEQYF,TGCGCCAGCAGCTTGGCGTGGCGGTACGAGCAGTACTTC
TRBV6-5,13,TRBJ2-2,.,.,CASRDSNTGELFF,TGTGCCAGCAGAGACTCAAACACCGGGGAGCTGTTTTTT
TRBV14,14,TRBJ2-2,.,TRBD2,CASSFAGGTGELFF,TGTGCCAGCAGCTTCGCGGGAGGGACCGGGGAGCTGTTTTTT
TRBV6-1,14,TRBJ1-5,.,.,CASSEGYSNQPQHF,TGTGCCAGCAGTGAGGGTTATAGCAATCAGCCCCAGCATTTT
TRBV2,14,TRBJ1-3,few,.,CASSEWQGGNTIYF,TGTGCCAGCAGTGAGTGGCAGGGTGGAAACACCATATATTTT
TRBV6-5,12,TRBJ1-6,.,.,CASSEDIQTLHF,TGTGCCAGCAGTGAGGACATTCAGACCCTCCACTTT
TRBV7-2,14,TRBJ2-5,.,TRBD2,CASSLLAGGGAQYF,TGTGCCAGCAGCTTACTAGCGGGAGGAGGGGCCCAGTACTTC